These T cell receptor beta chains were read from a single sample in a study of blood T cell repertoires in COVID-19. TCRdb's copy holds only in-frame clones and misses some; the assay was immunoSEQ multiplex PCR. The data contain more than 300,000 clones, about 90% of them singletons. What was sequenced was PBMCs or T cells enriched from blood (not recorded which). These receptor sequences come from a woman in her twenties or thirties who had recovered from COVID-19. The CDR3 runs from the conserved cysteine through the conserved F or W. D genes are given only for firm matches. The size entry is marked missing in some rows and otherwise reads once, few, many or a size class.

CDR3 protein: CASSFKTSVDNEQFF
CDR3 DNA: TGCGCCAGCAGCTTTAAGACTAGCGTTGACAATGAGCAGTTCTTC
D gene: TRBD2
clone size: .
V gene: TRBV5-1
J gene: TRBJ2-1

CDR3 protein: CASSLSAGGQVEQYF
CDR3 DNA: TGTGCCAGCAGCTTATCAGCGGGGGGTCAAGTCGAGCAGTACTTC
D gene: TRBD2
clone size: .
V gene: TRBV7-8
J gene: TRBJ2-7

CDR3 protein: CASRPPRDIYGYTF
CDR3 DNA: TGTGCCAGCAGGCCTCCCCGGGACATCTATGGCTACACCTTC
D gene: .
clone size: .
V gene: TRBV6-6
J gene: TRBJ1-2

CDR3 protein: CASQAGGNEKLFF
CDR3 DNA: TGTGCCAGTCAGGCGGGAGGTAATGAAAAACTGTTTTTT
D gene: .
clone size: few
V gene: TRBV19
J gene: TRBJ1-4

CDR3 protein: CASSEWGGLYGYTF
CDR3 DNA: TGCGCCAGCAGTGAGTGGGGGGGGCTCTATGGCTACACCTTC
D gene: .
clone size: once
V gene: TRBV10-2
J gene: TRBJ1-2

CDR3 protein: CASSESISDTQYF
CDR3 DNA: TGTGCCAGCTCGGAGAGCATCTCAGATACGCAGTATTTT
D gene: .
clone size: .
V gene: TRBV18
J gene: TRBJ2-3

CDR3 protein: CASSKGQGSYGYTF
CDR3 DNA: TGTGCCAGCAGCAAGGGACAGGGCAGTTACGGCTACACCTTC
D gene: TRBD1
clone size: .
V gene: TRBV7-9
J gene: TRBJ1-2

CDR3 protein: CASSLGALGGGIYGYTF
CDR3 DNA: TGTGCCAGCAGCTTGGGAGCCCTAGGCGGGGGGATCTATGGCTACACCTTC
D gene: .
clone size: once
V gene: TRBV5-5
J gene: TRBJ1-2

CDR3 protein: CASSLGDLSGGETQYF
CDR3 DNA: TGTGCCAGCAGTTTAGGCGACTTAAGCGGGGGTGAGACCCAGTACTTC
D gene: TRBD2
clone size: .
V gene: TRBV27
J gene: TRBJ2-5

CDR3 protein: CASSLYWQQGYGYTF
CDR3 DNA: TGTGCCAGCAGCTTGTATTGGCAACAGGGCTATGGCTACACCTTC
D gene: .
clone size: once
V gene: TRBV5-6
J gene: TRBJ1-2

CDR3 protein: CASRPNTGMNTEAFF
CDR3 DNA: TGCGCCAGCAGACCTAATACAGGCATGAACACTGAAGCTTTCTTT
D gene: .
clone size: .
V gene: TRBV5-1
J gene: TRBJ1-1

CDR3 protein: CASRKTGAYNEQFF
CDR3 DNA: TGTGCCAGCAGGAAGACAGGGGCCTACAATGAGCAGTTCTTC
D gene: TRBD1
clone size: .
V gene: TRBV27
J gene: TRBJ2-1

CDR3 protein: CASSRDSGNQPQHF
CDR3 DNA: TGTGCCAGCTCAAGGGATAGCGGCAATCAGCCCCAGCATTTT
D gene: .
clone size: .
V gene: TRBV18
J gene: TRBJ1-5

CDR3 protein: CASSLGGQKYGYTF
CDR3 DNA: TGTGCCAGCAGCTTGGGCGGTCAGAAGTATGGCTACACCTTC
D gene: .
clone size: .
V gene: TRBV5-8
J gene: TRBJ1-2

CDR3 protein: CASSSLAGGDIQYF
CDR3 DNA: TGTGCCAGCAGCTCCTTAGCGGGGGGGGACATTCAGTACTTC
D gene: TRBD2
clone size: .
V gene: TRBV7-2
J gene: TRBJ2-4

CDR3 protein: CASSPEPTGYGYTF
CDR3 DNA: TGTGCCAGCAGCCCCGAACCGACAGGATATGGCTACACCTTC
D gene: .
clone size: .
V gene: TRBV7-2
J gene: TRBJ1-2

CDR3 protein: CASTPSGSHEQYF
CDR3 DNA: TGTGCCAGCACCCCGTCAGGGTCCCACGAGCAGTACTTC
D gene: .
clone size: once
V gene: TRBV6-5
J gene: TRBJ2-7

CDR3 protein: CAWSVPTVYYEQYF
CDR3 DNA: TGTGCCTGGAGTGTACCGACAGTATACTACGAGCAGTACTTC
D gene: .
clone size: few
V gene: TRBV30
J gene: TRBJ2-7

CDR3 protein: CASSTSGAPITF
CDR3 DNA: TGTGCCAGCAGCACCTCAGGGGCGCCTATCACCTTC
D gene: .
clone size: .
V gene: TRBV7-2
J gene: TRBJ1-2

CDR3 protein: CASSDSTGNYGYTF
CDR3 DNA: TGTGCCAGCAGTGACTCGACGGGAAACTATGGCTACACCTTC
D gene: .
clone size: .
V gene: TRBV25-1
J gene: TRBJ1-2

CDR3 protein: CASSLRSPGGNEKLFF
CDR3 DNA: TGCGCCAGCAGCTTGAGATCGCCAGGGGGAAATGAAAAACTGTTTTTT
D gene: TRBD1
clone size: .
V gene: TRBV5-1
J gene: TRBJ1-4

CDR3 protein: CASSQGSWLTEAFF
CDR3 DNA: TGTGCCAGCAGCCAAGGGAGCTGGCTCACTGAAGCTTTCTTT
D gene: .
clone size: .
V gene: TRBV3-1/TRBV3-2
J gene: TRBJ1-1

CDR3 protein: CASSDTTANYGYTF
CDR3 DNA: TGTGCCAGCAGTGATACGACAGCCAACTATGGCTACACCTTC
D gene: .
clone size: .
V gene: TRBV2
J gene: TRBJ1-2

CDR3 protein: CASSMSGQGMNTEAFF
CDR3 DNA: TGTGCCAGTAGTATGAGTGGGCAGGGGATGAACACTGAAGCTTTCTTT
D gene: .
clone size: .
V gene: TRBV19
J gene: TRBJ1-1

CDR3 protein: CASSSGTGWTNTEAFF
CDR3 DNA: TGTGCCAGCAGCTCGGGGACAGGGTGGACGAACACTGAAGCTTTCTTT
D gene: TRBD1
clone size: .
V gene: TRBV5-6
J gene: TRBJ1-1

CDR3 protein: CASSYIVGADGYTF
CDR3 DNA: TGTGCCAGCAGTTATATTGTGGGCGCCGATGGCTACACCTTC
D gene: .
clone size: .
V gene: TRBV6-5
J gene: TRBJ1-2

CDR3 protein: CASTPHRAGGTEAFF
CDR3 DNA: TGTGCCAGCACCCCTCACCGCGCCGGCGGCACTGAAGCTTTCTTT
D gene: .
clone size: .
V gene: TRBV28
J gene: TRBJ1-1

CDR3 protein: CASSLAGGGYTF
CDR3 DNA: TGTGCCAGCAGTTTAGCAGGAGGCGGCTACACCTTC
D gene: .
clone size: few
V gene: TRBV6-5
J gene: TRBJ1-2

CDR3 protein: CASSPPPTGRFGEQYF
CDR3 DNA: TGTGCCAGCTCACCCCCCCCGACAGGGAGGTTTGGGGAGCAGTACTTC
D gene: .
clone size: .
V gene: TRBV18
J gene: TRBJ2-7

CDR3 protein: CAISTDRIHGYTF
CDR3 DNA: TGTGCCATCAGTACAGACAGGATCCATGGCTACACCTTC
D gene: .
clone size: .
V gene: TRBV10-3
J gene: TRBJ1-2

CDR3 protein: CASSVAGGNTDTQYF
CDR3 DNA: TGTGCCAGCAGCGTAGCTGGGGGCAACACAGATACGCAGTATTTT
D gene: .
clone size: .
V gene: TRBV9
J gene: TRBJ2-3

CDR3 protein: CASSLSVGDDYGYTF
CDR3 DNA: TGTGCCAGCAGCTTATCCGTCGGGGATGACTATGGCTACACCTTC
D gene: .
clone size: .
V gene: TRBV7-2
J gene: TRBJ1-2

CDR3 protein: CASSSRGTFSYNEQFF
CDR3 DNA: TGTGCCAGCAGTAGCCGGGGGACCTTCTCCTACAATGAGCAGTTCTTC
D gene: .
clone size: .
V gene: TRBV25-1
J gene: TRBJ2-1

CDR3 protein: CASSQSESGGALGNTEAFF
CDR3 DNA: TGTGCCAGCAGCCAATCGGAATCAGGGGGAGCCCTTGGGAACACTGAAGCTTTCTTT
D gene: TRBD1
clone size: .
V gene: TRBV16
J gene: TRBJ1-1

CDR3 protein: CASSDPLEAGGYNEQFF
CDR3 DNA: TGTGCCAGCTCTGACCCGCTCGAAGCGGGGGGATACAATGAGCAGTTCTTC
D gene: TRBD2
clone size: .
V gene: TRBV7-6
J gene: TRBJ2-1

CDR3 protein: CASSVNTNYGYTF
CDR3 DNA: TGTGCCAGCAGCGTAAACACCAACTATGGCTACACCTTC
D gene: .
clone size: .
V gene: TRBV9
J gene: TRBJ1-2

CDR3 protein: CASSYGTANTGELFF
CDR3 DNA: TGTGCCAGTAGTTATGGGACAGCGAACACCGGGGAGCTGTTTTTT
D gene: TRBD1
clone size: .
V gene: TRBV19
J gene: TRBJ2-2

CDR3 protein: CASSLAWAGPIQETQYF
CDR3 DNA: TGCGCCAGCAGCTTGGCTTGGGCAGGCCCCATCCAAGAGACCCAGTACTTC
D gene: .
clone size: .
V gene: TRBV5-1
J gene: TRBJ2-5

CDR3 protein: CASSPLGLAQETQYF
CDR3 DNA: TGTGCCAGTAGTCCCCTGGGCCTAGCCCAAGAGACCCAGTACTTC
D gene: .
clone size: .
V gene: TRBV19
J gene: TRBJ2-5

CDR3 protein: CASSQDSGGEQYF
CDR3 DNA: TGTGCCAGCAGCCAAGATAGTGGAGGCGAGCAGTACTTC
D gene: .
clone size: .
V gene: TRBV4-2
J gene: TRBJ2-7

CDR3 protein: CASSYEDSIYEQYF
CDR3 DNA: TGTGCCAGCAGTTACGAGGACTCAATCTACGAGCAGTACTTC
D gene: .
clone size: .
V gene: TRBV28
J gene: TRBJ2-7

CDR3 protein: CASSLTGTGDQPQHF
CDR3 DNA: TGCGCCAGCAGCCTGACCGGGACAGGGGATCAGCCCCAGCATTTT
D gene: TRBD1
clone size: .
V gene: TRBV5-1
J gene: TRBJ1-5

CDR3 protein: CASSLGGGDTGELFF
CDR3 DNA: TGTGCCAGCAGCTTAGGAGGGGGGGACACCGGGGAGCTGTTTTTT
D gene: .
clone size: once
V gene: TRBV7-9
J gene: TRBJ2-2

CDR3 protein: CASREDRGYGYTF
CDR3 DNA: TGTGCCAGTAGAGAAGACAGGGGCTATGGCTACACCTTC
D gene: TRBD1
clone size: .
V gene: TRBV19
J gene: TRBJ1-2

CDR3 protein: CASLEGPGQPQHF
CDR3 DNA: TGTGCCAGCCTGGAGGGACCAGGACAGCCCCAGCATTTT
D gene: .
clone size: .
V gene: TRBV2
J gene: TRBJ1-5

CDR3 protein: CASSGGTEAFF
CDR3 DNA: TGTGCCAGCAGCGGAGGTACTGAAGCTTTCTTT
D gene: .
clone size: .
V gene: TRBV5-4
J gene: TRBJ1-1

CDR3 protein: CAWSVRGRQPQHF
CDR3 DNA: TGTGCCTGGAGTGTGAGGGGGCGTCAGCCCCAGCATTTT
D gene: TRBD1
clone size: .
V gene: TRBV30
J gene: TRBJ1-5

CDR3 protein: CASSAPTDGGSPLHF
CDR3 DNA: TGTGCCAGCAGCGCCCCGACAGACGGGGGGTCACCCCTCCACTTT
D gene: .
clone size: .
V gene: TRBV7-2
J gene: TRBJ1-6

CDR3 protein: CASSPKDRLNTEAFF
CDR3 DNA: TGTGCCAGCAGTCCGAAAGACAGGCTGAACACTGAAGCTTTCTTT
D gene: .
clone size: .
V gene: TRBV27
J gene: TRBJ1-1

CDR3 protein: CASSLDQGPDTQYF
CDR3 DNA: TGTGCCAGCAGCTTAGACCAGGGCCCAGATACGCAGTATTTT
D gene: .
clone size: .
V gene: TRBV7-2
J gene: TRBJ2-3

CDR3 protein: CASSQTRNTEAFF
CDR3 DNA: TGCGCCAGCAGCCAGACACGTAACACTGAAGCTTTCTTT
D gene: .
clone size: .
V gene: TRBV4-1
J gene: TRBJ1-1

CDR3 protein: CASSLVHRPNYGYTF
CDR3 DNA: TGTGCCAGCAGCTTGGTGCACAGGCCTAACTATGGCTACACCTTC
D gene: .
clone size: .
V gene: TRBV5-6
J gene: TRBJ1-2

CDR3 protein: CASSRSGELAYEQYF
CDR3 DNA: TGCGCCAGCAGCCGAAGCGGGGAGCTCGCCTACGAGCAGTACTTC
D gene: TRBD2
clone size: .
V gene: TRBV10-2
J gene: TRBJ2-7

CDR3 protein: CASSLDRASGAREQFF
CDR3 DNA: TGTGCCAGCAGCTTGGATCGGGCTAGCGGGGCCAGGGAGCAGTTCTTC
D gene: TRBD2
clone size: .
V gene: TRBV7-2
J gene: TRBJ2-1

CDR3 protein: CASSTGYEQYF
CDR3 DNA: TGTGCCAGCAGCACCGGTTACGAGCAGTACTTC
D gene: .
clone size: once
V gene: TRBV7-9
J gene: TRBJ2-7